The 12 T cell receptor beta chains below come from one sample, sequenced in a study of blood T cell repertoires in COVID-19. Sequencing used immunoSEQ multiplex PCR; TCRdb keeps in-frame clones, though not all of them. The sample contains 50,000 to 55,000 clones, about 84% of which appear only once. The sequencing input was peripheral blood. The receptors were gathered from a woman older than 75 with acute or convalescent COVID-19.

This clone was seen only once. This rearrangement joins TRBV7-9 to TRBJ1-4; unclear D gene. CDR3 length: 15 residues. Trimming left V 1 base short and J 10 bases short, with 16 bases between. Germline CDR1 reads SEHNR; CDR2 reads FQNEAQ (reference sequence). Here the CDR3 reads CASSLVSNRGGKLFF. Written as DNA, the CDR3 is TGTGCCAGCAGCTTAGTTTCTAACCGGGGAGGAAAACTGTTTTTT.

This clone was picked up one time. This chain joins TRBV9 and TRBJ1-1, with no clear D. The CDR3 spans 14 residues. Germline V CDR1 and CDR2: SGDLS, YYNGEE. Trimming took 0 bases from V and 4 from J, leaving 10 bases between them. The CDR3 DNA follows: TGTGCCAGCAGCGTAGGTCCGGAGGGCACTGAAGCTTTCTTT. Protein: CASSVGPEGTEAFF.

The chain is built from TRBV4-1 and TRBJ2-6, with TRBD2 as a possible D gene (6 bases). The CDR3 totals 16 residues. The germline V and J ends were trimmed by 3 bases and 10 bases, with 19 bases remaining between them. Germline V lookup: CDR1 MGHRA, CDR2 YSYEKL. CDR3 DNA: TGCGCCAGCAGCCACCCCGCGGGACCCCTCGGAAACGTCCTGACTTTC. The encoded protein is CASSHPAGPLGNVLTF.

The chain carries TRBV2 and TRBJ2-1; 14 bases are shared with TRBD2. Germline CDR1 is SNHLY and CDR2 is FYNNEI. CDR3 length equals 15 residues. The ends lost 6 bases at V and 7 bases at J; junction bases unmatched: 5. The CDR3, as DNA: TGTGCCAGCAGGACTAGCGGGAGGGCCTCGAATGAGCAGTTCTTC. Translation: CASRTSGRASNEQFF.

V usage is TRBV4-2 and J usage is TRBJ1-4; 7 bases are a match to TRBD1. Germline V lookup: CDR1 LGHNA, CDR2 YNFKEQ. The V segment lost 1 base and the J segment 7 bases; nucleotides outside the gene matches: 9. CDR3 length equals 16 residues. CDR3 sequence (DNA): TGTGCCAGCAGCCAAGTTGAGGCAGGGGGAGGTGAAAAACTGTTTTTT. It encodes CASSQVEAGGGEKLFF.

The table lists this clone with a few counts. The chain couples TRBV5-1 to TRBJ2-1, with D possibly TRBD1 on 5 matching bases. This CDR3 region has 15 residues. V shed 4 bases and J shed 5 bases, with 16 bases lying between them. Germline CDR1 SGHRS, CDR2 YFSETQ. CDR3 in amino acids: CASSKTVGTDNEQFF. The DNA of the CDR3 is TGCGCCAGCAGCAAGACAGTTGGAACCGACAATGAGCAGTTCTTC.

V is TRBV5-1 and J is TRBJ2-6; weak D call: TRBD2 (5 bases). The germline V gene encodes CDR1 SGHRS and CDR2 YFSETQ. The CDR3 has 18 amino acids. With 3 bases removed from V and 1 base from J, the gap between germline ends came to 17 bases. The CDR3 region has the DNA TGCGCCAGCAGCTCGACTATAGCGAGGAATTCTGGGGCCAACGTCCTGACTTTC. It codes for CASSSTIARNSGANVLTF.

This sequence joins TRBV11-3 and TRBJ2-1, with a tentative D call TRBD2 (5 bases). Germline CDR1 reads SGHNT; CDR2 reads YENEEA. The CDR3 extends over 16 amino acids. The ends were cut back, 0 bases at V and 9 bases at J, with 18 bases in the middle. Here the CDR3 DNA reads TGTGCCAGCAGCTTAGATCCCCTTCGGGGTTCGGGTGAGCAGTTCTTC. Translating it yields CASSLDPLRGSGEQFF.

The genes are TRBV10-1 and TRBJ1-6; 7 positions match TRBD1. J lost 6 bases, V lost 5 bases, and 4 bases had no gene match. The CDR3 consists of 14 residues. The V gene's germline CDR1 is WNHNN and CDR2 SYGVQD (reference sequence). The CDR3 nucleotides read TGCGCCAGCAGTAAGGGGGACAGTAATTCACCCCTCCACTTT. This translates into CASSKGDSNSPLHF.

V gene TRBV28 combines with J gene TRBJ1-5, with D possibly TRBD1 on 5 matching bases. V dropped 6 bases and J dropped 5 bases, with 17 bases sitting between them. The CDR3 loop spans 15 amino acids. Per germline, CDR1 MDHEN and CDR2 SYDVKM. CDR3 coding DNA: TGTGCCAGCAGCTTCGGCGGGGGAGCACATCAGCCCCAGCATTTT. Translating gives CASSFGGGAHQPQHF.

The CDR3 reads CASSLRPEAGELFF. CDR3 sequence (DNA): TGTGCCAGCAGCCTACGACCGGAGGCCGGGGAGCTGTTTTTT. The chain uses TRBV5-4 and TRBJ2-2, with a weak D call TRBD2 (5 bases). From germline, CDR1 is SGHNT and CDR2 YYREEE (reference sequence). CDR3 length: 14 residues. Trimming shortened V by 4 bases and J by 6 bases, and 13 bases separated the two germline ends.

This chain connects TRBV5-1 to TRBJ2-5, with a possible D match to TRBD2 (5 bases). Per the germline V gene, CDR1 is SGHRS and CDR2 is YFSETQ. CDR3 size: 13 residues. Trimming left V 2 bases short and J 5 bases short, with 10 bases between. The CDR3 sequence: CASSFRPGETQYF. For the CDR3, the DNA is TGCGCCAGCAGCTTTCGGCCGGGGGAGACCCAGTACTTC.